Listed here are 9 T cell receptor beta chains from one sample, sequenced in a study of control samples from healthy donors and cancer patients. Sequenced by immunoSEQ multiplex PCR; TCRdb stores in-frame clones only, minus some. The table includes 120,000 to 150,000 clones, just under 95% detected once. The sample was blood. All receptors come from a man aged 25 to 40 in good health.

The V and J genes are TRBV2 and TRBJ2-5, with D possibly being TRBD1 (5 bases). The germline V gene has CDR1 SNHLY and CDR2 FYNNEI. The V end lost 5 bases, the J end lost 2 bases, and 9 bases lay between the germline ends. The CDR3 covers 13 residues. The CDR3 DNA reads TGTGCCAGCAGTCACAGGTATCAAGAGACCCAGTACTTC. Translating gives CASSHRYQETQYF.

This clone was seen a single time. The rearrangement uses TRBV2 and TRBJ1-1; D gene unclear. The CDR3 spans 13 residues. Germline lookup yields CDR1 SNHLY and CDR2 FYNNEI. The ends were cut back, 8 bases at V and 4 bases at J, with 14 bases in the middle. The CDR3 here is CASSQEGSTEAFF. DNA for the CDR3: TGTGCCAGCTCCCAGGAAGGGAGCACTGAAGCTTTCTTT.

The CDR3: CATSESDRVRGYTF. CDR3 sequence (DNA): TGTGCCACCAGTGAATCGGACAGGGTGCGTGGCTACACCTTC. V and J are TRBV24-1 and TRBJ1-2; 8 bases fit TRBD1. CDR1 is KGHDR, CDR2 SFDVKD, per germline. Trimming removed 4 bases from V and 7 bases from J; junction bases left unmatched: 7. The CDR3 consists of 14 residues.

V is TRBV20-1 and J is TRBJ1-2; TRBD1 is a possible D gene (6 bases). The CDR3 sequence is 14 residues long. The V gene lost 3 bases and the J gene lost 5 bases, with 16 bases spanning the gap. The germline CDR1 and CDR2 sequences are DFQATT and SNEGSKA (reference sequence). In DNA, the CDR3 is TGCAGTGCTAGTGGTGCCAGGGGTCCATATGGCTACACCTTC. As protein: CSASGARGPYGYTF.

This clone was recorded a few times. This chain connects TRBV6-5 to TRBJ1-5; 9 bases agree with TRBD1. This CDR3 region has 14 residues. V lost 8 bases and J lost 7; bases outside the gene matches: 9. Germline loops: CDR1 MNHEY, CDR2 SVGAGI. In DNA, the CDR3 is TGTGCCAGCTTGTATGGGACAGGGAAACAGCCCCAGCATTTT. It codes for CASLYGTGKQPQHF.

Of note for this clone: One end of the junction varies from germline; a read error may be responsible. The chain couples TRBV5-1 to TRBJ1-1, with no clear D. The CDR3 is 14 residues long. Germline V lookup: CDR1 SGHRS, CDR2 YFSETQ. In DNA, the CDR3 is TGCGCCAGCAGATTGGTAGGCTTGAACACTGAAGCTTTCTTT. Protein product: CASRLVGLNTEAFF.

The rearrangement uses TRBV2 and TRBJ1-3; D uncertain. The germline V and J ends were trimmed by 2 bases and 1 base, with 3 bases remaining between them. Germline CDR1 and CDR2: SNHLY and FYNNEI. This CDR3 comprises 13 residues. CDR3 DNA: TGTGCCAGCAGTGAAAGGTCTGGAAACACCATATATTTT. Amino acids: CASSERSGNTIYF.

The chain carries TRBV7-2 and TRBJ2-1, with TRBD1 matching over 8 bases. With 2 bases clipped from V and 7 bases from J, the junction kept 7 bases outside the gene matches. CDR1 and CDR2 (germline): SGHTA, FQGNSA. This CDR3 contains 15 residues. The DNA for the CDR3 is TGTGCCAGCAGCTTACGTCAGGGGGCATCTAATGAGCAGTTCTTC. Translating it yields CASSLRQGASNEQFF.

The chain recombines TRBV27 with TRBJ2-5; 7 nucleotides match TRBD1. J gave up 6 bases and V 5 bases, and 21 bases lay outside the gene matches. This CDR3 region has 18 residues. Germline CDR1 MNHEY, CDR2 SMNVEV (reference sequence). The CDR3 reads CASSPPVRGLGVMKTQYF. In nucleotides, the CDR3 is TGTGCCAGCAGTCCCCCGGTGAGGGGGCTGGGAGTGATGAAGACCCAGTACTTC.